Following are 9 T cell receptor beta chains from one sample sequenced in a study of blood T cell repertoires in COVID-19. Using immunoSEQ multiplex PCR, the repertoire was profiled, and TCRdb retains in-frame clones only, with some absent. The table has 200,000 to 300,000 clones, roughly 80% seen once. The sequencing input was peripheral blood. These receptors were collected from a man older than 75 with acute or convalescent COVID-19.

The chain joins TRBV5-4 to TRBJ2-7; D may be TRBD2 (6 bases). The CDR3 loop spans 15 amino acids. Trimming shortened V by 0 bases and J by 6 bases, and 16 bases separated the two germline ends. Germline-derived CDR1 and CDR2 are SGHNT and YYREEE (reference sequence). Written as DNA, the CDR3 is TGTGCCAGCAGCTTGGAGCGGGCCCCGGGGAGCGAGCAGTACTTC. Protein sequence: CASSLERAPGSEQYF.

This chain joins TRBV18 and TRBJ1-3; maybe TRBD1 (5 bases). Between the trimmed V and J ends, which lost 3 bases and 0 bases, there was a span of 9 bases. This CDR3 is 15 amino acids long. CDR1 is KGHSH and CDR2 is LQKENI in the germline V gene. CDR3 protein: CASSPKGPSGNTIYF. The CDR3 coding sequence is TGTGCCAGCTCACCCAAGGGGCCCTCTGGAAACACCATATATTTT.

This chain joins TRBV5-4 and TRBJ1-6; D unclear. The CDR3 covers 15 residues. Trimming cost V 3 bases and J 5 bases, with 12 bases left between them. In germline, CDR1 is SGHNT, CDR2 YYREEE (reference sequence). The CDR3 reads CASSSSGSHNSPLHF. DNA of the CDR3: TGTGCCAGCAGCTCCTCGGGGAGTCATAATTCACCCCTCCACTTT.

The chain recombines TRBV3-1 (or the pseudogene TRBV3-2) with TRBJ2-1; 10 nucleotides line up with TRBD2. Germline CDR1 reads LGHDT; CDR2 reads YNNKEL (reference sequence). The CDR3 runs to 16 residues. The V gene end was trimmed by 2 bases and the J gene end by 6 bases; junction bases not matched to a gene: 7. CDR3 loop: CASSQYWASGSNEQFF. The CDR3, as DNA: TGTGCCAGCAGCCAATATTGGGCTAGCGGGAGCAATGAGCAGTTCTTC.

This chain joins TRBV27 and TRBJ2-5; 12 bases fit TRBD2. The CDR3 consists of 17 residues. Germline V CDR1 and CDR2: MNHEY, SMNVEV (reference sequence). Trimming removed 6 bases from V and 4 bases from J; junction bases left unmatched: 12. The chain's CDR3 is CASSQTLLAGGPETQYF. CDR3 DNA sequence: TGTGCCAGCAGCCAAACATTGCTAGCGGGAGGGCCAGAGACCCAGTACTTC.

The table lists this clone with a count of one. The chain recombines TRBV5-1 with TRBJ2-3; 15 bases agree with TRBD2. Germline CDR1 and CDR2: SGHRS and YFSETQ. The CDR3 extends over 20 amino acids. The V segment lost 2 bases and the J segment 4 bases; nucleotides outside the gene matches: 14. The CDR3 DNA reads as TGCGCCAGCAGCTTCCGAAGGACTAGCGGGGGGGCAATTGCTCCAGATACGCAGTATTTT. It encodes CASSFRRTSGGAIAPDTQYF.

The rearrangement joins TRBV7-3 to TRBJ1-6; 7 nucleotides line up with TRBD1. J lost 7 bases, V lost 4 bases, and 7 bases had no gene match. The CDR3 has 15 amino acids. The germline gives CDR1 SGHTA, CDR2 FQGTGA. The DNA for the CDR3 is TGTGCCAGCAGCTCGCATCCGACAGGGAATTCACCCCTCCACTTT. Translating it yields CASSSHPTGNSPLHF.

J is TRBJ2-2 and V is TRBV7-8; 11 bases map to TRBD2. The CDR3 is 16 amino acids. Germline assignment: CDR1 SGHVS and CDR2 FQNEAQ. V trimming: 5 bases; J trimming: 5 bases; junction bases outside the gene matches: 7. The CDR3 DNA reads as TGTGCCAGCAGCCGTAGCGGGGGGGCCATTACCGGGGAGCTGTTTTTT. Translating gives CASSRSGGAITGELFF. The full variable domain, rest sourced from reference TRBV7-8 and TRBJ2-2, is GAGVSQSPRYKVAKRGQDVALRCDPISGHVSLFWYQQALGQGPEFLTYFQNEAQLDKSGLPSDRFFAERPEGSVSTLKIQRTQQEDSAVYLCASSRSGGAITGELFFGEGSRLTVL.

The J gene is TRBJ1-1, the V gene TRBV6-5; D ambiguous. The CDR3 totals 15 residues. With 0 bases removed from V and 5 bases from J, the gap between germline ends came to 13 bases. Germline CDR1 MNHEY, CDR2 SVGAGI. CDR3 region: CASSYSIFSGTEAFF. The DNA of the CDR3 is TGTGCCAGCAGTTACTCGATCTTTTCGGGGACTGAAGCTTTCTTT.